This is a list of T cell receptor beta chains from one sample in a study of CD8+ T cells in alopecia areata. Repertoires were generated with immunoSEQ multiplex PCR, while TCRdb's copy carries only in-frame clones and drops some. This repertoire shows some 200,000 clones, 59% found once; its top ten account for over 12%. This sample comprised CD4+ T cells sorted from blood, obtained at week 0. These receptors were obtained from a human donor with alopecia areata. Each CDR3 is given with its conserved first and last residue. A D gene is named only where the DNA matches it firmly. The size field is filled for only some rows; it gives once, few, many or a size class.

cdr3_nt	cdr3_aa	j_call	clone_size	v_call	d_call
TGCAGCGTTGGACAGAAAGCTAACTATGGCTACACCTTC	CSVGQKANYGYTF	TRBJ1-2	-	TRBV29-1	-
TGCGCCAGCAGCCCCGGACAGGTGGATACGCAGTATTTT	CASSPGQVDTQYF	TRBJ2-3	few	TRBV5-1	TRBD1
TGCAGCGTTGAGGGAGGGAAAGACTATGGCTACACCTTC	CSVEGGKDYGYTF	TRBJ1-2	few	TRBV29-1	-
TGTGCCAGCAGCTTAGATCCAGGGCCGAACACTGAAGCTTTCTTT	CASSLDPGPNTEAFF	TRBJ1-1	-	TRBV11-2	-
TGCGCCAGCAGCTTGTCCCACCCGGGCACAGATACGCAGTATTTT	CASSLSHPGTDTQYF	TRBJ2-3	-	TRBV5-1	-
TGCAGCGTCGTGGGGTACGGGGCCTCCTACGAGCAGTACTTC	CSVVGYGASYEQYF	TRBJ2-7	few	TRBV29-1	-
TGTGCCAGCATGGCGGCTGGGGCCAACGTCCTGACTTTC	CASMAAGANVLTF	TRBJ2-6	few	TRBV6-5	-
TGCGCCAGCAGCCAAGATCTCAGGGTCACTGAAGCTTTCTTT	CASSQDLRVTEAFF	TRBJ1-1	-	TRBV4-1	-
TGTGCCAGCAGCCAAGATAGGACAGGGATGGAGACCCAGTACTTC	CASSQDRTGMETQYF	TRBJ2-5	-	TRBV4-2	TRBD1
TGTGCCTGGAACCCTGGCACAGATACGCAGTATTTT	CAWNPGTDTQYF	TRBJ2-3	-	TRBV30	-
TGTGCCAGCAAATTCGGACAGGGTAACTATGGCTACACCTTC	CASKFGQGNYGYTF	TRBJ1-2	-	TRBV2	TRBD1
TGCGCCAGCAGCTTGATAGGGGATGAGCAGTTCTTC	CASSLIGDEQFF	TRBJ2-1	-	TRBV5-1	-
TGCAGTGCTAGATGGGGGGACGAGCAGTACTTC	CSARWGDEQYF	TRBJ2-7	-	TRBV20-1	-
TGCGCCAGCAGCCAAGAACAAGTGAACACTGAAGCTTTCTTT	CASSQEQVNTEAFF	TRBJ1-1	-	TRBV4-1	-
TGTGCCATCAGTGGAGACAGGGAGGCTTTCTTT	CAISGDREAFF	TRBJ1-1	-	TRBV10-3	TRBD1
TGCGCCAGCAGCCAAGACAGGGGTGGAGTATTTTCTAGAGAGACCCAGTACTTC	CASSQDRGGVFSRETQYF	TRBJ2-5	-	TRBV4-1	-
TGCAGCGTCCGGACAGGGAGCTCCTACGAGCAGTACTTC	CSVRTGSSYEQYF	TRBJ2-7	once	TRBV29-1	TRBD1
TGTGCCAGCAGCTTCGTAGCGGGGCTGCGCAACGAGCAGTACTTC	CASSFVAGLRNEQYF	TRBJ2-7	few	TRBV7-8	TRBD2
TGTGCCTGGAGTAAGGGGTCCCTGACTCAGCCCCAGCATTTT	CAWSKGSLTQPQHF	TRBJ1-5	-	TRBV30	-
TGCAGCGTTGAGGACACCGACCGCTACGAGCAGTACTTC	CSVEDTDRYEQYF	TRBJ2-7	-	TRBV29-1	-